A selection of T cell receptor beta chains follows, all from one sample in a study of persistence of HIV-infected CD4 T cells. These receptors' antigens are unknown. TCRdb keeps only in-frame clones here, not all; method: immunoSEQ multiplex PCR. The data hold about 30,000 clones, with 82% observed a single time. The sequencing here drew on CD4+ T cells sorted from PBMCs after approximately 19-hour stimulation, taken from a patient who received antiretroviral therapy. Receptor source: an adult man with HIV who was CMV-seropositive. The CDR3 runs from the conserved cysteine through the conserved F or W. The D gene is left open where the match is weak. The size of a clone is reported for some rows only, either as once, few or many, or as a class for expanded clones.

CDR3 length	clone size	V gene	D gene	J gene	CDR3 protein	CDR3 DNA
12	once	TRBV6-2/TRBV6-3	.	TRBJ2-1	CASSLLSNEQFF	TGTGCCAGCAGTTTACTGAGCAATGAGCAGTTCTTC
15	.	TRBV5-6	.	TRBJ1-4	CASSSLPRTLEKLFF	TGTGCCAGCAGCTCACTTCCGCGAACTCTTGAAAAACTGTTTTTT
13	.	TRBV19	.	TRBJ2-7	CATLGLGSYEQYF	TGTGCCACCTTAGGGCTGGGATCCTACGAGCAGTACTTC
12	.	TRBV7-9	.	TRBJ2-7	CASSLGGGEQYF	TGTGCCAGCAGCTTAGGAGGGGGCGAGCAGTACTTC
13	.	TRBV2	.	TRBJ1-1	CASSPTPNTEAFF	TGTGCCAGCAGTCCAACACCGAACACTGAAGCTTTCTTT
14	.	TRBV4-2	TRBD2	TRBJ2-7	CASRRTSGRYEQYF	TGTGCCAGCCGACGGACTAGCGGGCGGTACGAGCAGTACTTC
14	few	TRBV7-9	TRBD1	TRBJ1-1	CASSFDRAVPEAFF	TGTGCCAGCAGCTTTGACAGGGCAGTCCCTGAAGCTTTCTTT
16	.	TRBV7-2	.	TRBJ1-5	CASSPQGTTSNQPQHF	TGTGCCAGCAGCCCACAGGGCACGACTAGCAATCAGCCCCAGCATTTT
12	.	TRBV5-5	.	TRBJ1-1	CASSPGNTEAFF	TGTGCCAGTTCTCCCGGGAACACTGAAGCTTTCTTT
16	.	TRBV28	.	TRBJ2-1	CASSSSGPAGYNEQFF	TGTGCCAGCAGTTCCTCCGGTCCCGCCGGCTACAATGAGCAGTTCTTC
13	.	TRBV16	.	TRBJ1-2	CASSFQGGIGYTF	TGTGCCAGCAGCTTCCAAGGGGGGATCGGCTACACCTTC
16	once	TRBV5-1	TRBD1	TRBJ1-2	CASSLGHRGHNYGYTF	TGCGCCAGCAGCTTGGGACACAGGGGGCACAACTATGGCTACACCTTC
14	.	TRBV4-2	.	TRBJ2-1	CASSQDLTGYEQFF	TGTGCCAGCAGCCAAGATTTGACAGGCTACGAGCAGTTCTTC
16	once	TRBV5-1	TRBD1	TRBJ2-7	CASSLAPGQGSDEQYF	TGCGCCAGCAGCTTGGCCCCAGGACAGGGAAGCGACGAGCAGTACTTC
16	few	TRBV18	.	TRBJ2-2	CASSPLPGPNTGELFF	TGTGCCAGCTCACCACTCCCGGGACCCAACACCGGGGAGCTGTTTTTT
12	few	TRBV12-3/TRBV12-4	.	TRBJ2-7	CASSLLGYEQYF	TGTGCCAGCAGTTTACTGGGCTACGAGCAGTACTTC
14	.	TRBV3-1/TRBV3-2	TRBD1	TRBJ1-6	CASSPTGASSPLHF	TGTGCCAGCAGCCCGACAGGGGCGAGTTCACCCCTCCACTTT
13	.	TRBV3-1/TRBV3-2	.	TRBJ2-7	CASSRPPSYEQYF	TGTGCCAGCAGCCGCCCCCCCTCCTACGAGCAGTACTTC
12	.	TRBV10-2	.	TRBJ2-5	CASSSDQETQYF	TGCGCCAGCAGCTCAGACCAAGAGACCCAGTACTTC
14	.	TRBV5-1	TRBD1	TRBJ1-1	CASSQTGGLTEAFF	TGCGCCAGCAGCCAAACAGGGGGCCTCACTGAAGCTTTCTTT
14	.	TRBV30	.	TRBJ1-2	CAWRITGINYGYTF	TGTGCCTGGAGGATAACAGGGATTAACTATGGCTACACCTTC
15	.	TRBV9	TRBD1	TRBJ2-7	CASSPRQGRAYEQYF	TGTGCCAGCAGCCCGCGACAGGGCAGGGCCTACGAGCAGTACTTC
14	.	TRBV5-1	.	TRBJ1-1	CASSLEIWNTEAFF	TGCGCCAGCAGCTTGGAAATTTGGAACACTGAAGCTTTCTTT
15	.	TRBV10-1	TRBD2	TRBJ2-7	CASSAGTSGPYEQYF	TGCGCCAGCAGTGCGGGGACTAGCGGGCCCTACGAGCAGTACTTC
15	.	TRBV7-9	TRBD2	TRBJ2-3	CASSWTSGGADTQYF	TGTGCCAGCAGCTGGACTAGCGGGGGGGCAGATACGCAGTATTTT
14	once	TRBV2	.	TRBJ1-1	CASIFGQGTPEAFF	TGTGCCAGCATATTCGGGCAGGGAACCCCTGAAGCTTTCTTT
14	.	TRBV7-9	TRBD1	TRBJ2-7	CASSLGQGTHEQYF	TGTGCCAGCAGCTTGGGACAGGGGACCCACGAGCAGTACTTC
15	.	TRBV28	.	TRBJ1-1	CASSSHSTRFTEAFF	TGTGCCAGCAGTTCCCATTCCACGCGGTTCACTGAAGCTTTCTTT
16	.	TRBV7-2	.	TRBJ2-5	CASSLVPWGAGETQYF	TGTGCCAGCAGCTTAGTTCCCTGGGGGGCAGGAGAGACCCAGTACTTC
15	.	TRBV7-9	TRBD1	TRBJ2-7	CASSSRTGAAYEQYF	TGTGCCAGCAGCTCGCGGACAGGGGCCGCCTACGAGCAGTACTTC
13	few	TRBV7-9	.	TRBJ2-3	CASSPRVTDTQYF	TGTGCCAGCAGCCCGAGGGTCACAGATACGCAGTATTTT
15	once	TRBV2	.	TRBJ1-5	CASSVQQLSNQPQHF	TGTGCCAGCAGTGTACAACAGCTTAGCAATCAGCCCCAGCATTTT
15	.	TRBV6-5	.	TRBJ2-5	CASSLEGKIGVPQYF	TGTGCCAGCAGTCTTGAAGGGAAGATCGGCGTGCCCCAGTACTTC
14	.	TRBV5-1	.	TRBJ1-4	CASSSSGGNEKLFF	TGCGCCAGCAGCTCGTCAGGTGGGAATGAAAAACTGTTTTTT
14	once	TRBV7-2	.	TRBJ2-7	CASSLRQAPYEQYF	TGTGCCAGCAGCTTAAGACAGGCGCCCTACGAGCAGTACTTC
15	.	TRBV6-5	.	TRBJ1-1	CASSRMVRSNTEAFF	TGTGCCAGCAGTAGAATGGTGAGGTCGAACACTGAAGCTTTCTTT
15	.	TRBV30	TRBD1	TRBJ1-2	CAWSQGGWVVNGYTF	TGTGCCTGGAGTCAGGGGGGTTGGGTAGTGAATGGCTACACCTTC
13	.	TRBV5-6	.	TRBJ2-3	CASSLAAADTQYF	TGTGCCAGCAGCTTGGCCGCAGCGGATACGCAGTATTTT
11	.	TRBV29-1	.	TRBJ1-2	CSGGGADGYTF	TGCAGCGGAGGGGGGGCGGATGGCTACACCTTC